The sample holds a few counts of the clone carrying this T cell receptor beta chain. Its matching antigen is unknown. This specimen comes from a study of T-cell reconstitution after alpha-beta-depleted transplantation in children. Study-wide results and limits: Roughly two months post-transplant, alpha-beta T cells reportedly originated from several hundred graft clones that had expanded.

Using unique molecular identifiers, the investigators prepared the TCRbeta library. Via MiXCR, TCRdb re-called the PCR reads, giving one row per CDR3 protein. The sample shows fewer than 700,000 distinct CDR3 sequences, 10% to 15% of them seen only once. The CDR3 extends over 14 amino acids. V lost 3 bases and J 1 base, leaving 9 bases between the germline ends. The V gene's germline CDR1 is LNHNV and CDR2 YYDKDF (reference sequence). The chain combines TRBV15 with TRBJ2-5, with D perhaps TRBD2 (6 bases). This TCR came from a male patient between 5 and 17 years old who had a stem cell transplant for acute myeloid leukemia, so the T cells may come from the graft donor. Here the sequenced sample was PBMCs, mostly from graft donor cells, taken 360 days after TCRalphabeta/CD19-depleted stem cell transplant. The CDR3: CATSSYGSQETQYF. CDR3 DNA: TGTGCCACCAGCAGTTACGGGAGCCAAGAGACCCAGTACTTC.